One sample yielded the 16 T cell receptor beta chains listed below, sequenced in a study of CD8+ T cells in alopecia areata. TCR sequencing used cDNA made by reverse transcription of extracted RNA. Profiling relied on immunoSEQ multiplex PCR, and the TCRdb table lists in-frame clones only, not all of them. The data contain 120,000 or so clones, about 46% of them singletons. The sample was NKG2D-low CD8+ T cells sorted from blood. These receptors originate from a human donor with alopecia areata.

V and J are TRBV11-3 and TRBJ1-2; no clear D gene. V was trimmed by 5 bases and J by 8 bases, leaving 21 bases between them. Germline V gene lookup returns CDR1 SGHNT and CDR2 YENEEA. The CDR3 runs 15 residues. In nucleotides, the CDR3 is TGTGCCAGCAGCCCTGCCTCGGACGGGGTGGCGGGCTACACCTTC. Protein: CASSPASDGVAGYTF.

Regarding this clone: One end of the junction varies from germline; a read error may be responsible. The J gene is TRBJ1-1, the V gene TRBV30; the D is unclear. CDR3 length: 10 residues. From germline, CDR1 is GTSNPN and CDR2 SVGIG (reference sequence). CDR3 bases: TGTGCCTGGGTGAAGACTGAAGCTTTCTTT. Its protein is CAWVKTEAFF.

The rearrangement joins TRBV12-5 to TRBJ1-6; D gene ambiguous. V was shortened by 8 bases and J by 7 bases, with 12 bases between the two germline ends. The CDR3 is 13 amino acids. Looked up from germline, CDR1 is LGHNT and CDR2 is FRNRAP. The CDR3 loop reads CASTMGYNSPLHF. The CDR3 nucleotides read TGTGCTAGTACAATGGGTTACAATTCACCCCTCCACTTT.

The gene calls are TRBV29-1 and TRBJ2-3; D perhaps matches TRBD2 (5 bases). Germline V CDR1 and CDR2: SQVTM, ANQGSEA. The CDR3 runs to 14 residues. Deletions cut 4 bases from V and 1 base from J, with 12 bases between. CDR3: CSVAAEAGTDTQYF. The CDR3 DNA is TGCAGCGTTGCCGCGGAGGCTGGCACAGATACGCAGTATTTT.

The rearrangement uses TRBV7-9 and TRBJ2-7, with TRBD2 identical over 8 bases. Germline CDR1 SEHNR, CDR2 FQNEAQ (reference sequence). V gave up 1 base and J gave up 7 bases; unmatched junction bases: 3. This CDR3 contains 13 residues. The DNA for the CDR3 is TGTGCCAGCAGCTTAGAGGGACTAGGGGAGCAGTACTTC. This translates into CASSLEGLGEQYF.

V is TRBV5-1 and J is TRBJ2-1; D might be TRBD1 (6 bases). The V end was cut by 2 bases, the J end by 2 bases, with 17 bases between. This CDR3 contains 17 residues. Germline V gene sequence: CDR1 SGHRS, CDR2 YFSETQ. The CDR3 sequence: CASSFEVQGSPYNEQFF. CDR3 bases: TGCGCCAGCAGCTTTGAAGTCCAGGGGAGTCCCTACAATGAGCAGTTCTTC. Variable domain in full (rest from reference TRBV5-1 and TRBJ2-1): KAGVTQTPRYLIKTRGQQVTLSCSPISGHRSVSWYQQTPGQGLQFLFEYFSETQRNKGNFPGRFSGRQFSNSRSEMNVSTLELGDSALYLCASSFEVQGSPYNEQFFGPGTRLTVL.

This rearrangement joins TRBV29-1 to TRBJ1-1; TRBD1 is a possible D gene (5 bases). The V end was cut by 7 bases, the J end by 6 bases, with 12 bases between. Germline V lookup: CDR1 SQVTM, CDR2 ANQGSEA. The CDR3 covers 11 residues. The DNA for the CDR3 is TGCAGCGCCAGGACACCCGCTGAAGCTTTCTTT. Its protein is CSARTPAEAFF. Full variable domain (missing parts from reference TRBV29-1 and TRBJ1-1): SAVISQKPSRDICQRGTSLTIQCQVDSQVTMMFWYRQQPGQSLTLIATANQGSEATYESGFVIDKFPISRPNLTFSTLTVSNMSPEDSSIYLCSARTPAEAFFGQGTRLTVV.

The V and J genes are TRBV28 and TRBJ1-1, with D unresolved. V shed 4 bases and J shed 1 base, with 10 bases lying between them. Germline loops: CDR1 MDHEN, CDR2 SYDVKM. The CDR3 is made up of 14 amino acids. As DNA, the CDR3 is TGTGCCAGCAGTTCTGGCAGGACGAACACTGAAGCTTTCTTT. It codes for CASSSGRTNTEAFF.

This clone came up a few times. The V call is TRBV4-2, the J call TRBJ1-1; 7 nucleotides match TRBD1. The CDR3 has 12 residues. V lost 3 bases to trimming and J lost 7 bases; unmatched junction nucleotides: 2. Germline CDR1 LGHNA, CDR2 YNFKEQ. This CDR3 reads CASSHGTDEAFF. As DNA, the CDR3 is TGTGCCAGCAGCCACGGGACAGATGAAGCTTTCTTT.

In this sample, this clone turned up once. The J gene is TRBJ1-6, the V gene TRBV5-6, with D perhaps TRBD1 (5 bases). Between the trimmed V and J ends, which lost 4 bases and 13 bases, there was a span of 12 bases. The CDR3 is 12 residues long. Looked up from germline, CDR1 is SGHDT and CDR2 is YYEEEE. This chain's CDR3 is CASSLGGGPLHF. As DNA, the CDR3 is TGTGCCAGCAGCCTGGGTGGGGGGCCCCTCCACTTT. Filled out from reference TRBV5-6 and TRBJ1-6, the complete variable domain reads DAGVTQSPTHLIKTRGQQVTLRCSPKSGHDTVSWYQQALGQGPQFIFQYYEEEERQRGNFPDRFSGHQFPNYSSELNVNALLLGDSALYLCASSLGGGPLHFGNGTRLTVT.

This clone was seen a handful of times. The V and J genes are TRBV14 and TRBJ2-2; D uncertain. The CDR3 runs to 12 residues. The germline gives CDR1 SGHDN, CDR2 FVKESK. V was trimmed by 7 bases and J by 1 base, leaving 4 bases between them. CDR3 protein: CASKRNTGELFF. In DNA form, the CDR3 reads TGTGCCAGCAAAAGGAACACCGGGGAGCTGTTTTTT.

CDR3 region: CARRRYEQYF. DNA for the CDR3: TGCGCCAGACGACGCTACGAGCAGTACTTC. This chain uses TRBV23-1 with TRBJ2-7; unclear D gene. TRBV23-1 is marked as an open reading frame, function uncertain. Trimming removed 9 bases at V and 3 bases at J, with 6 bases between. The CDR3 is 10 amino acids.

This clone was recorded once. The chain combines TRBV30 with TRBJ1-1, with D possibly TRBD1 on 5 matching bases. The CDR3 sequence is 11 residues long. The germline V and J ends were trimmed by 3 bases and 6 bases, with 8 bases remaining between them. Germline CDR1 and CDR2: GTSNPN and SVGIG (reference sequence). In DNA, the CDR3 is TGTGCCTGGAGCGCGGGGGCTGAAGCTTTCTTT. Protein sequence: CAWSAGAEAFF.

The chain is built from TRBV4-1 and TRBJ2-1; 9 bases map to TRBD1. CDR1 is MGHRA and CDR2 is YSYEKL in the germline V gene. CDR3 length equals 13 residues. Trimming at V came to 5 bases and at J to 8 bases, leaving 4 bases not matched to a gene. CDR3 sequence reads: CASSYDRGDEQFF. The CDR3 DNA is TGCGCCAGCAGCTATGACAGGGGGGATGAGCAGTTCTTC.

The CDR3 region has the DNA TGTGCCAGCAGCTCGACTACGCGCACAGATACGCAGTATTTT. Translating it yields CASSSTTRTDTQYF. The V gene is TRBV5-4, the J gene TRBJ2-3; D is perhaps TRBD2 (5 bases). V was trimmed by 3 bases and J by 1 base, leaving 9 bases between them. The CDR3 consists of 14 residues. Germline loops: CDR1 SGHNT, CDR2 YYREEE (reference sequence).

The chain links TRBV2 to TRBJ2-5; no clear D gene. This CDR3 has 15 residues. Germline lookup yields CDR1 SNHLY and CDR2 FYNNEI. With 2 bases removed from V and 5 bases from J, the gap between germline ends came to 15 bases. This CDR3 reads CASSESSMSSETQYF. The CDR3, as DNA: TGTGCCAGCAGTGAATCCTCCATGTCAAGCGAGACCCAGTACTTC.